This T cell receptor (beta chain) was identified during a study of blood T cell repertoires in COVID-19. Across the whole study: From the United States, Italy and Spain came samples of acute and convalescent COVID-19. In each case, the material was cDNA or gDNA derived from T cells, B-cell-depleted T cells, or PBMCs.

Trimming stripped 0 bases from V and 0 bases from J, with 6 bases between. The CDR3 length is 16 residues. Per germline, CDR1 KGHSH and CDR2 LQKENI. Under the authors' procedure: Nucleated cell number was recorded as an estimate derived from reference gene primer amplification. Measured with immunoSEQ multiplex PCR; TCRdb has only the in-frame clones, and not every one. The V and J calls and clone size were taken over from that table, and D and trimming were inferred from the DNA. The sample records 200,000 to 250,000 clones, 84% being singletons. This TCR derives from an elderly woman with active or convalescent COVID-19. The rearrangement joins TRBV18 to TRBJ2-6; D unresolved. The sample comprised peripheral blood. The CDR3 region is CASSPPSPSGANVLTF. CDR3 sequence (DNA): TGTGCCAGCTCACCACCGAGTCCCTCTGGGGCCAACGTCCTGACTTTC.